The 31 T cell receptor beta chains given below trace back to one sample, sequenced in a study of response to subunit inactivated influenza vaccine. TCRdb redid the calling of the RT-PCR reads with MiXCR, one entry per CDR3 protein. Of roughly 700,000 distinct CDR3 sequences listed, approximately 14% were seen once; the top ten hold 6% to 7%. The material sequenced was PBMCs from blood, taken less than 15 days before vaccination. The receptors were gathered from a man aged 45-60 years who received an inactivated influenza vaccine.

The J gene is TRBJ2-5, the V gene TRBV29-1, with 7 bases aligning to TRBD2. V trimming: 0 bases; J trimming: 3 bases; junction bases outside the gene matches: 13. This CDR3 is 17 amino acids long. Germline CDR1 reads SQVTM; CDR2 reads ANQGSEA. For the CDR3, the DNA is TGCAGCGTTGAAGATCGAATGGCAGGGAGGGAGGAAGAGACCCAGTACTTC. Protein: CSVEDRMAGREEETQYF.

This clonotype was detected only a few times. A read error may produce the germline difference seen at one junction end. Written as DNA, the CDR3 is TGTGCCAGCAGGGGGACAGTCTCCCACGAGCAGTACTTC. Encoded protein: CASRGTVSHEQYF. The chain carries TRBV28 and TRBJ2-7; 7 bases map to TRBD1. This CDR3 is 13 amino acids long. The germline CDR1 and CDR2 sequences are MDHEN and SYDVKM. Looking up the rest from reference TRBV28 and TRBJ2-7 gives the full variable domain: DVKVTQSSRYLVKRTGEKVFLECVQDMDHENMFWYRQDPGLGLRLIYFSYDVKMKEKGDIPEGYSVSREKKERFSLILESASTNQTSMYLCASRGTVSHEQYFGPGTRLTVT.

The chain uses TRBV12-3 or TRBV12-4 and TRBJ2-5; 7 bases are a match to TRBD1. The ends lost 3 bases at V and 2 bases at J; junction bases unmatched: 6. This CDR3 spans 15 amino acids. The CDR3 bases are TGTGCCAGCAGTTTTCTGGGGACAGCGCAAGAGACCCAGTACTTC. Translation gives CASSFLGTAQETQYF.

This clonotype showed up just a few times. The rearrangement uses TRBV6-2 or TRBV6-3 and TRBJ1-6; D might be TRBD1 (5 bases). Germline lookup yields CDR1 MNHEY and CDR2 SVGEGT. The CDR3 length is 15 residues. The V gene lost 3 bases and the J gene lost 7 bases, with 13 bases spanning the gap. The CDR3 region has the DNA TGTGCCAGCAGTTATTCCTCTCGGGGGAATTCACCCCTCCACTTT. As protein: CASSYSSRGNSPLHF.

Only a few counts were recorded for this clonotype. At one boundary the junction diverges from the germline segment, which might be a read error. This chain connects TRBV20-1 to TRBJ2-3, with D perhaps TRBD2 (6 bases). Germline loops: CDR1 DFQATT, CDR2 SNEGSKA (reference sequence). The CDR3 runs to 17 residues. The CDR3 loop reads CCARDPSLAKRADTQYF. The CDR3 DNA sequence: TGCTGTGCTAGGGACCCTTCACTAGCTAAGAGGGCAGATACGCAGTATTTT.

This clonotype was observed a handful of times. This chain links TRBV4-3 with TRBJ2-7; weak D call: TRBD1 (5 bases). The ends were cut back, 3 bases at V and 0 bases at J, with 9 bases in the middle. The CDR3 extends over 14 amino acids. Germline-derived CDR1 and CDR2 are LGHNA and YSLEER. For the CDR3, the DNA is TGCGCCAGCAGCCAGGGGCTTCTCTCCTACGAGCAGTACTTC. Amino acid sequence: CASSQGLLSYEQYF.

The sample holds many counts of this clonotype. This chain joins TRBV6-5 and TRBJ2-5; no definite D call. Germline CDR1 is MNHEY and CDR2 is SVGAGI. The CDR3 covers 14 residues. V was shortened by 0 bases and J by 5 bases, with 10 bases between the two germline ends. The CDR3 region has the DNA TGTGCCAGCAGTTACTCCGAGTATGCGGAGACCCAGTACTTC. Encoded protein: CASSYSEYAETQYF.

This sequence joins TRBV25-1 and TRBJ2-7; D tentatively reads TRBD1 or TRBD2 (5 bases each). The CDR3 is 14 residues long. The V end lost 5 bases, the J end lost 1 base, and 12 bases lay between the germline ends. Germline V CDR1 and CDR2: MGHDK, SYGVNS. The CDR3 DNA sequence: TGTGCCAGCAGTCCGTGGGACGGATCCTACGAGCAGTACTTC. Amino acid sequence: CASSPWDGSYEQYF.

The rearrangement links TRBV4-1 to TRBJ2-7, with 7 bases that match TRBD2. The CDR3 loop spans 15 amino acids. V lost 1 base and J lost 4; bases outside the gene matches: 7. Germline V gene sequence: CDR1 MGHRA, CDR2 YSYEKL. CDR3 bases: TGCGCCAGCAGCCAAGGGCTGGTGGGAGGGTACGAGCAGTACTTC. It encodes CASSQGLVGGYEQYF.

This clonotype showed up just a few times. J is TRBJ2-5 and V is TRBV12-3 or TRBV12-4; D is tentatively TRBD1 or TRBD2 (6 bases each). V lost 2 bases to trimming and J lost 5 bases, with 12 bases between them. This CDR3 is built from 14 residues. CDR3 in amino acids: CASSLWGAWETQYF. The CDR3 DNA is TGTGCCAGCAGTTTATGGGGGGCCTGGGAGACCCAGTACTTC.

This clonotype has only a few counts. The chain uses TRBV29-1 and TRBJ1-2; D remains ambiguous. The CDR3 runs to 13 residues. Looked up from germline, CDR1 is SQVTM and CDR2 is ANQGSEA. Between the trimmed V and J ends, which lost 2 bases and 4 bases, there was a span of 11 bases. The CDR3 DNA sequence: TGCAGCGTTGAAATGGGAAATGGCTATGGCTACACCTTC. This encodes CSVEMGNGYGYTF.

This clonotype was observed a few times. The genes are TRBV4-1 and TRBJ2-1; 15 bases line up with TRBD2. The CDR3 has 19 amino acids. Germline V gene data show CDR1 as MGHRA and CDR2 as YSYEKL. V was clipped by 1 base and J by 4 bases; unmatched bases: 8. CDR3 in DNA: TGCGCCAGCAGCCAAGGGACTAGCGGGGGGGCCGGGCGATACAATGAGCAGTTCTTC. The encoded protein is CASSQGTSGGAGRYNEQFF.

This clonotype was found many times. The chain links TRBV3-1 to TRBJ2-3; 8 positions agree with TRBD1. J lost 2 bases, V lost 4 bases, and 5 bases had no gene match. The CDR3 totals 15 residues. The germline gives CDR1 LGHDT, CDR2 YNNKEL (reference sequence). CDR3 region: CASSRGQANTDTQYF. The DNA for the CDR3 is TGTGCCAGCAGCCGGGGACAGGCGAACACAGATACGCAGTATTTT.

The CDR3 reads CASSYGESWSTISYEQYF. The CDR3 DNA reads as TGTGCCAGCAGTTACGGTGAGAGTTGGTCGACGATCTCCTACGAGCAGTACTTC. This chain links TRBV6-2 or TRBV6-3 with TRBJ2-7; D gene ambiguous. V shed 2 bases and J shed 0 bases, with 20 bases lying between them. The length of the CDR3 is 18 residues. The germline CDR1 and CDR2 sequences are MNHEY and SVGEGT.

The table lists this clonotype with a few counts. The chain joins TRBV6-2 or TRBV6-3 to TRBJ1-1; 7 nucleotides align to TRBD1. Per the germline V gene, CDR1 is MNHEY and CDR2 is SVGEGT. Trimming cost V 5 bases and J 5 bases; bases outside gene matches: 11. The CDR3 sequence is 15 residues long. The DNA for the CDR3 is TGTGCCAGCAGTCGTTCGACAGGGATGGGGACTGAAGCTTTCTTT. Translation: CASSRSTGMGTEAFF.

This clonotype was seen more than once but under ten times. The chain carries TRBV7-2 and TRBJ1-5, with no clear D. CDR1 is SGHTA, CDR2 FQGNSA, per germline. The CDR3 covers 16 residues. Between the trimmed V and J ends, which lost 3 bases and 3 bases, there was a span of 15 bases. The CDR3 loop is CASSLQPTGSNQPQHF. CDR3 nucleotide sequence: TGTGCCAGCAGCTTGCAGCCTACCGGCTCCAATCAGCCCCAGCATTTT.

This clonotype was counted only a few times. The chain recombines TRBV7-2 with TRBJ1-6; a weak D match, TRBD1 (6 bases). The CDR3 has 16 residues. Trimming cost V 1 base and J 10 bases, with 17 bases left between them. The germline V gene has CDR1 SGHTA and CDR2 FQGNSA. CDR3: CASSLVVGARSSPLHF. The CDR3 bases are TGTGCCAGCAGCTTAGTAGTGGGGGCGCGGTCCTCACCCCTCCACTTT. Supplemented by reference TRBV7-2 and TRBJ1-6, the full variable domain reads GAGVSQSPSNKVTEKGKDVELRCDPISGHTALYWYRQSLGQGLEFLIYFQGNSAPDKSGLPSDRFSAERTGGSVSTLTIQRTQQEDSAVYLCASSLVVGARSSPLHFGNGTRLTVT.

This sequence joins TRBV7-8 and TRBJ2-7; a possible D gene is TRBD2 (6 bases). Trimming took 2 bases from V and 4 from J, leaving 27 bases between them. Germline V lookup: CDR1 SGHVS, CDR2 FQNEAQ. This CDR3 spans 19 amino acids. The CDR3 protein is CASSLYSGIRVSLKYEQYF. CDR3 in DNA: TGTGCCAGCAGCTTATATAGCGGTATTCGTGTATCCTTGAAATACGAGCAGTACTTC.

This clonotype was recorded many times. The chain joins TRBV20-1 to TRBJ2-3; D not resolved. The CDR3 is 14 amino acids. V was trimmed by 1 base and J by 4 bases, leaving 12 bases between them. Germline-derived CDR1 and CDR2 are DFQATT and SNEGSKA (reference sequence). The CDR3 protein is CSARVGDHADTQYF. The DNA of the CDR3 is TGCAGTGCTAGAGTGGGCGACCACGCAGATACGCAGTATTTT.

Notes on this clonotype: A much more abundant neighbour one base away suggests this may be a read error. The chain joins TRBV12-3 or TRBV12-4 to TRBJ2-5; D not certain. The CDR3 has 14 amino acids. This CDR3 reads CASSDQMTEETQNF. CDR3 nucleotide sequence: TGTGCCAGCAGCGACCAGATGACCGAAGAGACCCAGAACTTC.

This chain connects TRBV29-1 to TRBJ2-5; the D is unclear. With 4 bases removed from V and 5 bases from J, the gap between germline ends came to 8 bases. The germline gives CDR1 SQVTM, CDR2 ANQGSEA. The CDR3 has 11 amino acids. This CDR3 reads CSVAKGETQYF. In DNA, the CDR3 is TGCAGCGTTGCAAAAGGGGAGACCCAGTACTTC. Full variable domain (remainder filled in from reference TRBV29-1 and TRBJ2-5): SAVISQKPSRDICQRGTSLTIQCQVDSQVTMMFWYRQQPGQSLTLIATANQGSEATYESGFVIDKFPISRPNLTFSTLTVSNMSPEDSSIYLCSVAKGETQYFGPGTRLLVL.

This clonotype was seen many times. The CDR3 is CATSALTTGELFF. The DNA of the CDR3 is TGTGCCACCAGTGCCTTAACCACCGGGGAGCTGTTTTTT. This chain uses TRBV24-1 with TRBJ2-2; D unresolved. The CDR3 loop spans 13 amino acids. Germline V gene lookup returns CDR1 KGHDR and CDR2 SFDVKD. The V and J ends lost 5 bases and 4 bases respectively, with 7 bases between them.

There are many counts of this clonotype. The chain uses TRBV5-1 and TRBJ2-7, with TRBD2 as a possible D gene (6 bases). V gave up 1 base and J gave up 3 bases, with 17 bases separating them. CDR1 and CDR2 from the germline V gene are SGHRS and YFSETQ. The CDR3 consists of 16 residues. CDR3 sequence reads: CASSLKAGRPDYEQYF. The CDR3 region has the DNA TGCGCCAGCAGCTTGAAGGCTGGGAGGCCGGACTACGAGCAGTACTTC.

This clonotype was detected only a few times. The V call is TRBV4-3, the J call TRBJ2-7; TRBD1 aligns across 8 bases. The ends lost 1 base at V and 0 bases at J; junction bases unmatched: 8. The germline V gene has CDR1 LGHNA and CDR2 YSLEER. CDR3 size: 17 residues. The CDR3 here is CASSQAPRQGPSYEQYF. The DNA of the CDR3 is TGCGCCAGCAGCCAAGCCCCCCGACAGGGGCCCTCCTACGAGCAGTACTTC.

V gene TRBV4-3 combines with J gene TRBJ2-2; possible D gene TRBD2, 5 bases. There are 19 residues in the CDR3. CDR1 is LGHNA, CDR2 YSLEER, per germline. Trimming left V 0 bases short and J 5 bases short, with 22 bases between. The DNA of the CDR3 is TGCGCCAGCAGCCAAGATGGTTTCTCCCCCCAAACGGGAACCGGGGAGCTGTTTTTT. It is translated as CASSQDGFSPQTGTGELFF.

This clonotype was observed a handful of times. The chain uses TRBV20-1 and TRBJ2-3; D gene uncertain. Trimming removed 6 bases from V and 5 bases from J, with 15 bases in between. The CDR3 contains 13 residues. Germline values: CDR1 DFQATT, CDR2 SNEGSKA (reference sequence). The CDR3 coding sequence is TGCAGTGCCCCGATAGAAGTTGGAGATACGCAGTATTTT. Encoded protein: CSAPIEVGDTQYF.

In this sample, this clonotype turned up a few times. The CDR3 protein is CAISAQGNTEAFF. As DNA, the CDR3 is TGTGCCATCAGTGCGCAGGGAAACACTGAAGCTTTCTTT. The gene calls are TRBV10-3 and TRBJ1-1; perhaps TRBD1 as D (5 bases). Germline V lookup: CDR1 ENHRY, CDR2 SYGVKD. The V gene lost 4 bases and the J gene lost 2 bases, with 8 bases spanning the gap. The CDR3 contains 13 residues.

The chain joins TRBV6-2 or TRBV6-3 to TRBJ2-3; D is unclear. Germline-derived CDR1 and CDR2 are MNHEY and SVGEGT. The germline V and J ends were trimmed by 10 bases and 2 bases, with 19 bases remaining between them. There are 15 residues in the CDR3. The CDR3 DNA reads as TGTGCCATAGGAAGACGGAGCCGGTCCACAGATACGCAGTATTTT. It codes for CAIGRRSRSTDTQYF.

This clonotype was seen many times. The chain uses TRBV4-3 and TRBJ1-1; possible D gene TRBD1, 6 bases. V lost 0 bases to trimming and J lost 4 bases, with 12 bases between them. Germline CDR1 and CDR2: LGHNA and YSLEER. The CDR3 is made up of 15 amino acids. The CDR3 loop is CASSQDTGASTEAFF. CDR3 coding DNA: TGCGCCAGCAGCCAAGATACGGGGGCGAGCACTGAAGCTTTCTTT.

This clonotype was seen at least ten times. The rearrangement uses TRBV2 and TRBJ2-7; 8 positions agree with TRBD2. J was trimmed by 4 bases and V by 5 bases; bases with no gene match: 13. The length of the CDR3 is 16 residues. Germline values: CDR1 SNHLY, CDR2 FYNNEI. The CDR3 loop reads CASSKGTRGMRYEQYF. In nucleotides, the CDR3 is TGTGCCAGCAGTAAAGGGACTAGAGGGATGAGGTACGAGCAGTACTTC.

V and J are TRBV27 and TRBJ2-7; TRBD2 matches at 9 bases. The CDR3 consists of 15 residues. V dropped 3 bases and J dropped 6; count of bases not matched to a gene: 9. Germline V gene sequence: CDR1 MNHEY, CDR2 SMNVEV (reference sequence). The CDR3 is CASSLHGTSLAEQYF. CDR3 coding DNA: TGTGCCAGCAGTTTGCACGGGACTAGCCTTGCCGAGCAGTACTTC.